These T cell receptor beta chains were read from a single sample in a study of patients and donors after allogeneic stem cell transplantation. TCRdb reanalysed the RT-PCR reads using MiXCR and keeps one entry per CDR3 protein. The profile shows hundreds of thousands of distinct CDR3 sequences, 13% to 15% of them singletons. Sequencing was performed on blood, either unsorted or a sorted T cell fraction (not recorded which). The receptors come from a human donor who was either an allogeneic HSCT recipient or a stem cell or donor lymphocyte infusion donor (not recorded which). It is not recorded whose cells these are; they may come from a transplant donor. CDR3s include the opening cysteine and the closing phenylalanine or tryptophan. D genes are given only for firm matches. Some rows have no size entry. The others give once, few or many, or a class for an expanded clone.

D gene	V gene	clone size	J gene	CDR3 protein	CDR3 DNA
.	TRBV6-4	.	TRBJ2-1	CASSARGAEPYNEQFF	TGTGCCAGCAGTGCCCGAGGAGCGGAACCATACAATGAGCAGTTCTTC
TRBD2	TRBV11-1	.	TRBJ2-6	CASSLDPTSGSFSGANVLTF	TGTGCCAGCAGCTTAGATCCCACTAGCGGGTCCTTCTCTGGGGCCAACGTCCTGACTTTC
.	TRBV27	.	TRBJ2-3	CASSASRGVTVSTDTQYF	TGTGCCAGCAGCGCCTCCCGAGGGGTAACAGTAAGCACAGATACGCAGTATTTT
TRBD1	TRBV19	few	TRBJ1-1	CASRDRGQGITNTEAFF	TGTGCCAGTAGGGACAGGGGACAGGGGATTACGAACACTGAAGCTTTCTTT
.	TRBV20-1	few	TRBJ1-4	CSAEESPTNEKLFF	TGCAGTGCCGAGGAAAGCCCGACTAATGAAAAACTGTTTTTT
.	TRBV20-1	many	TRBJ1-5	CSATDTGVQPQHF	TGCAGTGCTACCGACACTGGGGTTCAGCCCCAGCATTTT
TRBD1	TRBV6-5	many	TRBJ2-2	CASSYSKFGTDHGELFF	TGTGCCAGCAGTTACTCGAAGTTTGGGACAGATCACGGGGAGCTGTTTTTT
.	TRBV6-1	few	TRBJ1-2	CASSEQTNYGYTF	TGTGCCAGCAGTGAACAAACTAACTATGGCTACACCTTC
TRBD1	TRBV30	few	TRBJ1-3	CAWSTQGYSGNTIYF	TGTGCCTGGAGTACACAGGGGTACTCTGGAAACACCATATATTTT
.	TRBV30	.	TRBJ1-1	CALTPGYNTEAFF	TGTGCTCTTACGCCGGGATATAACACTGAAGCTTTCTTT
TRBD2	TRBV13	many	TRBJ2-3	CASSLRRDSGSLRTDTQYF	TGTGCCAGCAGCTTAAGGCGTGATAGCGGGAGCCTTCGGACAGATACGCAGTATTTT
TRBD1	TRBV5-6	many	TRBJ1-1	CASSLLGTGSTEAFF	TGTGCCAGCAGCTTATTAGGGACAGGGAGCACTGAAGCTTTCTTT
TRBD1	TRBV10-3	.	TRBJ2-7	CATSGTGGSEQYF	TGTGCCACCTCCGGGACAGGGGGCAGCGAGCAGTACTTC
.	TRBV12-3/TRBV12-4	many	TRBJ1-1	CASSLQENLGAFF	TGTGCCAGCAGTCTACAGGAAAATCTGGGAGCTTTCTTT
.	TRBV20-1	few	TRBJ1-5	CSATQGGASNQPQHF	TGCAGTGCCACCCAGGGTGGGGCCTCCAATCAGCCCCAGCATTTT
.	TRBV2	many	TRBJ1-1	CASMQGTMNTEAFF	TGTGCCAGCATGCAGGGAACTATGAACACTGAAGCTTTCTTT
.	TRBV20-1	.	TRBJ2-7	CSARDPIETSYEQYF	TGCAGTGCTAGAGATCCCATAGAAACCTCCTACGAGCAGTACTTC
.	TRBV20-1	few	TRBJ2-7	CSAHYLGSQYF	TGCAGTGCTCACTATTTAGGTAGTCAGTACTTC
.	TRBV7-3	few	TRBJ2-3	CASSLQGRWTDTQYF	TGTGCCAGCAGCTTACAGGGCCGTTGGACAGATACGCAGTATTTT
.	TRBV7-2	.	TRBJ2-1	CASSPSVGGEQFF	TGTGCCAGCAGCCCATCCGTGGGCGGGGAGCAGTTCTTC
.	TRBV12-3/TRBV12-4	.	TRBJ1-2	CASSGRGFTYGYTF	TGTGCCAGCAGTGGACGGGGCTTTACTTATGGCTACACCTTC
TRBD2	TRBV3-1	many	TRBJ2-4	CASSQERGRATKNIQYF	TGTGCCAGCAGCCAAGAACGGGGGAGGGCCACCAAAAACATTCAGTACTTC
TRBD1	TRBV6-1	.	TRBJ1-4	CASSDRDRRGKLFF	TGTGCCAGCAGTGACCGGGACAGGAGAGGAAAACTGTTTTTT
.	TRBV6-2/TRBV6-3	few	TRBJ1-1	CASSDHGQTNTEAFF	TGTGCCAGCAGTGACCACGGACAGACAAACACTGAAGCTTTCTTT
.	TRBV6-1	many	TRBJ1-1	CASNPGLITNTEAFF	TGTGCCAGCAATCCAGGGCTGATCACGAACACTGAAGCTTTCTTT
.	TRBV20-1	few	TRBJ1-2	CSARDLASGNYGYTF	TGCAGTGCTAGAGATCTAGCCAGCGGGAACTATGGCTACACCTTC
TRBD1	TRBV20-1	few	TRBJ1-5	CSARKGAGQPQHF	TGCAGTGCTAGAAAGGGGGCCGGTCAGCCCCAGCATTTT
TRBD1	TRBV6-1	many	TRBJ1-2	CASTEYRGNYGYTF	TGTGCCAGCACCGAGTACAGGGGAAACTATGGCTACACCTTC
TRBD1	TRBV20-1	.	TRBJ1-1	CSATHPGTGYTEAFF	TGCAGTGCTACGCACCCCGGGACAGGGTACACTGAAGCTTTCTTT
.	TRBV20-1	.	TRBJ1-1	CSARVSGPDEAFF	TGCAGTGCTAGAGTGTCCGGTCCTGATGAGGCTTTCTTT
.	TRBV12-3/TRBV12-4	few	TRBJ2-5	CASSLVGGNQYF	TGTGCCAGCAGTTTAGTCGGAGGCAACCAGTACTTC
.	TRBV7-2	.	TRBJ1-2	CASSASRTDRYGYTF	TGTGCCAGCAGCGCAAGCAGGACGGACCGCTATGGCTACACCTTC
TRBD2	TRBV24-1	few	TRBJ2-3	CATGVAGGKDTQYF	TGTGCCACAGGGGTAGCGGGGGGGAAAGATACGCAGTATTTT
TRBD2	TRBV3-1	.	TRBJ2-7	CASSHSGRAHEQYF	TGTGCCAGCAGCCATAGCGGGAGGGCCCACGAGCAGTACTTC
.	TRBV25-1	few	TRBJ1-5	CASSARSNQPQHF	TGTGCCAGCAGTGCACGTAGCAATCAGCCCCAGCATTTT
.	TRBV5-1	few	TRBJ2-5	CASRPGDGYQETQYF	TGCGCCAGCAGACCTGGCGACGGGTACCAAGAGACCCAGTACTTC
.	TRBV15	few	TRBJ1-2	CATSTHGGGYTF	TGTGCCACCAGCACCCACGGCGGGGGCTACACCTTC
TRBD2	TRBV5-6	many	TRBJ2-7	CASSLTSGNYEQYF	TGTGCCAGCAGCTTGACTAGCGGGAACTACGAGCAGTACTTC
TRBD1	TRBV5-4	few	TRBJ2-3	CASIRFGQGTDTQYF	TGTGCCAGCATCCGATTCGGACAGGGCACAGATACGCAGTATTTT
.	TRBV7-2	few	TRBJ2-5	CASSIGQHQETQYF	TGTGCCAGCAGCATAGGACAGCACCAAGAGACCCAGTACTTC
TRBD2	TRBV7-8	few	TRBJ2-2	CASSPGLAGRNTGELFF	TGTGCCAGCAGTCCGGGACTAGCGGGGAGAAACACCGGGGAGCTGTTTTTT
TRBD1	TRBV6-4	.	TRBJ2-2	CASSRDGTANTGELFF	TGTGCCAGCAGTCGTGACGGGACAGCGAACACCGGGGAGCTGTTTTTT
.	TRBV6-5	.	TRBJ1-1	CASSSMPPGMGANTEAFF	TGTGCCAGCAGTTCGATGCCGCCAGGGATGGGGGCGAACACTGAAGCTTTCTTT
TRBD1	TRBV7-9	few	TRBJ1-1	CASSLPQGEVTEAFF	TGTGCCAGCAGCTTACCACAGGGGGAGGTCACTGAAGCTTTCTTT
TRBD1	TRBV7-2	.	TRBJ2-7	CASSLAGTGDYEQYF	TGTGCCAGCAGCTTAGCTGGGACAGGGGACTACGAGCAGTACTTC
TRBD2	TRBV9	.	TRBJ2-2	CASSPGASGRTGELFF	TGTGCCAGCAGCCCAGGGGCTAGCGGGAGGACCGGGGAGCTGTTTTTT